This T cell receptor beta chain is from a study of T cells in Graves' hyperthyroidism and ophthalmopathy (dated by TCRdb to the late 2010s). With regard to the full study: Peripheral blood samples were taken at initial diagnosis, before any treatment was given. A discovery cohort of about a hundred patients, about 40 with Graves' ophthalmopathy and about 58 with stable Graves' hyperthyroidism, was used to find distinguishing TCR V-J signatures. After blood sampling, hyperthyroidism patients were treated with methimazole at a starting dose of 30 mg daily, and ophthalmopathy patients were treated with high-dose intravenous methylprednisolone. The roughly 100 discovery patients were randomly divided into training and test sets at a 7:3 ratio. In more than 5 Graves' hyperthyroidism patients, the study also compared T-cell repertoires from thyroid tissue with T-cell repertoires from blood. TCR Vbeta CDR3 sequencing of some 140 peripheral blood samples (43 ophthalmopathy, about 74 hyperthyroidism and approximately 17 progressor patients) is reported in the paper. An independent validation cohort of under 20 hyperthyroidism patients and 17 patients who later progressed to ophthalmopathy tested prospective prediction of ophthalmopathy. Broad study findings and their caveats: During validation, the model predicted progression to ophthalmopathy a median of approximately 7 months ahead of onset, with approximately 70% sensitivity and 72.22% specificity. Blood samples also contained most of the expanded thyroid clonotypes (frequency above 0.001), which suggests that blood repertoires may reflect thyroid immune responses. A 13 V-J signature model separated ophthalmopathy from stable hyperthyroidism, with over 85% sensitivity and around 84% specificity in cross-validation and 80%/75% in testing. Sample size was not statistically predetermined, and blinding of investigators to group allocation was not performed.

A distance of 18 bases separates the germline ends of V and J, which lose 2 bases and 4 bases respectively. Including the terminal cysteine and phenylalanine, the CDR3 comprises 16 residues. The read is trimmed to its CDR3 DNA, 48 bases read in frame from base 1. In the germline V gene, CDR1 corresponds to KGHSH and CDR2 to LQKENI. TCR beta CDR3 regions were amplified from RNA transcripts. The TCR CDR3 was subjected to a first round of RT-PCR using the HTBI primer set and the Qiagen OneStep RT-PCR kit. The libraries were constructed in a second round of multiplex PCR and then size-selected and purified. Libraries were sequenced paired-end with 100 bp reads on an Illumina HiSeq2000. The authors' pipeline ran thus. SOAPnuke was used to process the raw data, with reads discarded if the reads contained adapters or uncalled bases, had a mean Phred below 15, or lacked an exact constant-primer or identifier match. COPE v1.2.5 was used to merge high-quality paired reads, and clonotypes were defined as unique nucleotide sequences. Clonotypes were aligned to IMGT TRBV, TRBD and TRBJ reference segments using MiTCR v1.1. The analysis was restricted to V-J combinations with a frequency above 0.0001, which together covered 99% to 99.2% of the repertoires. The TCS score was defined as the ratio of F50 (clonal expansion) to E x V (chaos), calculated using BLOSUM62-based TCRdist between CDR3 peptides within each V-J. Welch's t-statistics and random forest reduced approximately 520 V-J features to 10 to 15, which were used in a naive Bayes classifier (R e1071). Using fastp trimming at Q25 and MiXCR clonotype assembly, TCRdb reanalyzed the public sequencing data and kept in-frame beta chains. Every entry covers one CDR3 protein and lists the most common genes and DNA from its rows. The V and J calls were not made by the authors but by TCRdb's processing. This sample holds about 280,000 distinct CDR3 sequences; under 30% were observed only once. The ten largest clones capture 20% to 30% of the sample.

Hyperthyroidism patients were newly diagnosed, had a disease duration of under 2 months, and were aged 18 to 65 years. Any patient with an uncontrolled infection, another autoimmune disease, pregnancy or lactation was excluded. Diagnoses relied on clinical symptoms, serum thyroxine and TRAb, thyroid ultrasound and orbital computed tomography. Blood from progressor patients was collected at the time of first diagnosis with hyperthyroidism, before any ophthalmopathy symptoms had appeared. PBMCs were isolated from approximately 10 ml of fresh peripheral blood by Ficoll-Paque density gradient centrifugation. Patients classed as progressors first received a Graves' hyperthyroidism diagnosis and then went on to develop ophthalmopathy during follow-up. Total RNA was extracted with Trizol reagent, and quality was checked on an Agilent 2100 Bioanalyzer. This clonotype was seen many times. The antigen this receptor binds is unknown. Per-base qualities were not stored, and no clone one base away is much larger.

Sample: blood. The chain is made from TRBV18 and TRBJ2-7, with no confident D gene call. This clonotype was sampled from a man aged 35-49 years with Graves' hyperthyroidism that later progressed to Graves' ophthalmopathy. The CDR3 region reads CASSPFTQAARYEQYF. The nucleotides are TGTGCCAGCTCACCATTTACCCAGGCGGCTCGGTACGAGCAGTACTTC.